A selection of T cell receptor beta chains follows, all from one sample in a study of T cell repertoires and HLA-DP antigens. This table comes from immunoSEQ multiplex PCR, and its TCRdb copy is limited to in-frame clones, with some not included. This table has about 89,000 clones, about nine tenths appearing once. These TCRs are of unknown antigen specificity. The sequencing sample was made of CD4+ T cells from PBMCs. Source of these receptors: a man aged 50 to 60 in good health and CMV-seronegative. The CDR3 runs from the conserved cysteine through the conserved F or W. Each record gives: J gene, D gene, clone size, V gene, CDR3 DNA, CDR3 protein. A D gene is named only where the DNA matches it firmly. Only some rows state a clone size, as once, few, many or a class for expanded clones.

TRBJ2-3,.,.,TRBV7-6,TGTGCCAGCAGCATACCGGCCGGGCGGGGCACAGATACGCAGTATTTT,CASSIPAGRGTDTQYF
TRBJ2-5,TRBD2,once,TRBV6-1,TGTGCCAGCAGGCCACTAGCGGGGAGACAAGAGACCCAGTACTTC,CASRPLAGRQETQYF
TRBJ2-1,TRBD1,.,TRBV7-2,TGTGCCAGCAGCCTACAGGGGTACAATGAGCAGTTCTTC,CASSLQGYNEQFF
TRBJ2-1,.,.,TRBV7-2,TGTGCCAGCAGCTTAGAACTAGCAGTGAGGGGGAATGAGCAGTTCTTC,CASSLELAVRGNEQFF
TRBJ2-7,.,once,TRBV6-5,TGTGCCAGCAGTCCTCGGGCCTCATCCTACGAGCAGTACTTC,CASSPRASSYEQYF
TRBJ1-1,.,.,TRBV4-2,TGTGCCAGCAGCCAAGATCGGGGGCGGAACACTGAAGCTTTCTTT,CASSQDRGRNTEAFF
TRBJ2-5,TRBD1,.,TRBV5-1,TGCGCCAGCAGAAGACAGGGGAACTACCAAGAGACCCAGTACTTC,CASRRQGNYQETQYF
TRBJ2-7,TRBD2,.,TRBV28,TGTGCCAGCAGAGAACTAGCGGGAGCGGACGAGCAGTACTTC,CASRELAGADEQYF
TRBJ2-7,TRBD2,.,TRBV28,TGTGCCAGCAGAAGCACTAGCGGGAGTCTCTACGAGCAGTACTTC,CASRSTSGSLYEQYF
TRBJ1-2,.,few,TRBV19,TGTGCCAGTAGGGCGACAGCCTATGGCTACACCTTC,CASRATAYGYTF
TRBJ2-3,.,.,TRBV7-2,TGTGCCAGCGCCCCTGGGGGCACAGATACGCAGTATTTT,CASAPGGTDTQYF